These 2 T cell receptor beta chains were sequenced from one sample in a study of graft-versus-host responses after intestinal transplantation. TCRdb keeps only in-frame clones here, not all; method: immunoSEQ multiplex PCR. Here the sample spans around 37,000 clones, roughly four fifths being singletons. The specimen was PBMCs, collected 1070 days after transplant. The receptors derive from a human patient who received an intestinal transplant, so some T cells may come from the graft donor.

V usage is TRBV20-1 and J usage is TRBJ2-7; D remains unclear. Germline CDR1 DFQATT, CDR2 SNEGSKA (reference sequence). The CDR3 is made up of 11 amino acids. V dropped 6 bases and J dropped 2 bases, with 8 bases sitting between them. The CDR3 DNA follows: TGCAGTGCCGGGCTTACCTACGAGCAGTACTTC. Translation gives CSAGLTYEQYF.

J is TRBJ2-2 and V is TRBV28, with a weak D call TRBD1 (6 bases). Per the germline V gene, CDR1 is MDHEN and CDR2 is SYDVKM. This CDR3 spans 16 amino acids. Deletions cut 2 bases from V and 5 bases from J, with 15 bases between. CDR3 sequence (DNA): TGTGCCAGCAGTTTACGCAGGGGTATGGGGACCGGGGAGCTGTTTTTT. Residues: CASSLRRGMGTGELFF.